This entry lists 10 T cell receptor beta chains sequenced from one sample in a study of PD-1 blockade in mismatch repair-deficient tumors. Libraries were prepared by immunoSEQ multiplex PCR; TCRdb keeps only in-frame clonotypes and omits some of them. In the table there are tens of thousands of clones, 70% to 85% of which are singletons. The specimen comprised PBMCs, sampled before pembrolizumab treatment. These TCRs come from an adult with mismatch repair-deficient cancer.

The rearrangement joins TRBV19 to TRBJ2-1; 7 bases are shared with TRBD2. Germline assignment: CDR1 LNHDA and CDR2 SQIVND (reference sequence). The CDR3 is 15 amino acids. The ends lost 5 bases at V and 0 bases at J; junction bases unmatched: 4. The CDR3 sequence: CASSPSGNSYNEQFF. Here the CDR3 DNA reads TGTGCCAGTAGTCCTAGCGGTAACTCCTACAATGAGCAGTTCTTC.

This chain links TRBV28 with TRBJ1-5; 8 bases align to TRBD1. The length of the CDR3 is 14 residues. V dropped 8 bases and J dropped 9; count of bases not matched to a gene: 12. Germline CDR1 and CDR2: MDHEN and SYDVKM. The CDR3 coding sequence is TGTGCCAGCCGCAATAGACAGGGGAATTGGCCCCAGCATTTT. Its protein product is CASRNRQGNWPQHF.

This clone showed up just once. The rearrangement links TRBV6-1 to TRBJ2-5; 7 nucleotides match TRBD1. The CDR3 totals 15 residues. CDR1 is MNHNS and CDR2 is SASEGT in the germline V gene. With 7 bases clipped from V and 5 bases from J, the junction kept 13 bases outside the gene matches. The CDR3 DNA follows: TGTGCCAGCACCTACGGTAGGGGGCTCGGGGAGACCCAGTACTTC. It codes for CASTYGRGLGETQYF.

This chain links TRBV28 with TRBJ2-1, with 11 bases that match TRBD2. The length of the CDR3 is 15 residues. J lost 3 bases, V lost 6 bases, and 4 bases had no gene match. Germline-derived CDR1 and CDR2 are MDHEN and SYDVKM. In DNA form, the CDR3 reads TGTGCCAGCAGCCGGACTAGCGGGTTCTACAATGAGCAGTTCTTC. Translated, it gives CASSRTSGFYNEQFF.

The V call is TRBV4-1, the J call TRBJ2-3, with TRBD2 matching over 9 bases. V was pared by 4 bases and J by 2 bases, with 13 bases of the junction left unmatched. This CDR3 contains 18 residues. Germline CDR1 and CDR2: MGHRA and YSYEKL. The DNA for the CDR3 is TGCGCCAGCAGCCTGGTACTAGCGGGTTACGTCTCCACAGATACGCAGTATTTT. Protein sequence: CASSLVLAGYVSTDTQYF.

This chain links TRBV4-2 with TRBJ1-5; the D is unclear. Germline CDR1 and CDR2: LGHNA and YNFKEQ. V was trimmed by 0 bases and J by 7 bases, leaving 10 bases between them. There are 14 residues in the CDR3. Here the CDR3 reads CASSQDAREQPQHF. Written as DNA, the CDR3 is TGTGCCAGCAGCCAAGATGCGCGCGAGCAGCCCCAGCATTTT.

The chain joins TRBV11-2 to TRBJ1-2, with no clear D. V was shortened by 5 bases and J by 6 bases, with 13 bases between the two germline ends. This CDR3 has 13 residues. Germline CDR1 is SGHAT and CDR2 is FQNNGV. The CDR3 loop reads CASSRNWADGYTF. CDR3 nucleotide sequence: TGTGCCAGCAGCCGGAATTGGGCAGATGGCTACACCTTC. Full variable domain (remainder filled in from reference TRBV11-2 and TRBJ1-2): EAGVAQSPRYKIIEKRQSVAFWCNPISGHATLYWYQQILGQGPKLLIQFQNNGVVDDSQLPKDRFSAERLKGVDSTLKIQPAKLEDSAVYLCASSRNWADGYTFGSGTRLTVV.

This chain links TRBV7-6 with TRBJ2-5; the D is unclear. The CDR3 has 12 residues. CDR1 and CDR2 from the germline V gene are SGHVS and FNYEAQ. V lost 5 bases and J 5 bases, leaving 9 bases between the germline ends. CDR3 DNA sequence: TGTGCCAGCAGCCCCAGTCAGGAGACCCAGTACTTC. Translating gives CASSPSQETQYF.

The CDR3 nucleotides are TGCGCCAGCAGCCTGGGACACTCCTCCTACGAGCAGTACTTC. It translates to CASSLGHSSYEQYF. J is TRBJ2-7 and V is TRBV4-1; tentative D call: TRBD1 (6 bases). The CDR3 runs 14 residues. Trimming took off 4 bases at V and 0 bases at J, with 10 bases between the two ends. CDR1 is MGHRA and CDR2 is YSYEKL in the germline V gene.

This chain links TRBV4-1 with TRBJ1-5; D is undetermined. Trimming removed 4 bases from V and 0 bases from J, with 13 bases in between. The CDR3 sequence is 16 residues long. Germline lookup yields CDR1 MGHRA and CDR2 YSYEKL. The CDR3 region has the DNA TGCGCCAGCAGCCGAGGGAGTGGGCTTAGCAATCAGCCCCAGCATTTT. This encodes CASSRGSGLSNQPQHF.